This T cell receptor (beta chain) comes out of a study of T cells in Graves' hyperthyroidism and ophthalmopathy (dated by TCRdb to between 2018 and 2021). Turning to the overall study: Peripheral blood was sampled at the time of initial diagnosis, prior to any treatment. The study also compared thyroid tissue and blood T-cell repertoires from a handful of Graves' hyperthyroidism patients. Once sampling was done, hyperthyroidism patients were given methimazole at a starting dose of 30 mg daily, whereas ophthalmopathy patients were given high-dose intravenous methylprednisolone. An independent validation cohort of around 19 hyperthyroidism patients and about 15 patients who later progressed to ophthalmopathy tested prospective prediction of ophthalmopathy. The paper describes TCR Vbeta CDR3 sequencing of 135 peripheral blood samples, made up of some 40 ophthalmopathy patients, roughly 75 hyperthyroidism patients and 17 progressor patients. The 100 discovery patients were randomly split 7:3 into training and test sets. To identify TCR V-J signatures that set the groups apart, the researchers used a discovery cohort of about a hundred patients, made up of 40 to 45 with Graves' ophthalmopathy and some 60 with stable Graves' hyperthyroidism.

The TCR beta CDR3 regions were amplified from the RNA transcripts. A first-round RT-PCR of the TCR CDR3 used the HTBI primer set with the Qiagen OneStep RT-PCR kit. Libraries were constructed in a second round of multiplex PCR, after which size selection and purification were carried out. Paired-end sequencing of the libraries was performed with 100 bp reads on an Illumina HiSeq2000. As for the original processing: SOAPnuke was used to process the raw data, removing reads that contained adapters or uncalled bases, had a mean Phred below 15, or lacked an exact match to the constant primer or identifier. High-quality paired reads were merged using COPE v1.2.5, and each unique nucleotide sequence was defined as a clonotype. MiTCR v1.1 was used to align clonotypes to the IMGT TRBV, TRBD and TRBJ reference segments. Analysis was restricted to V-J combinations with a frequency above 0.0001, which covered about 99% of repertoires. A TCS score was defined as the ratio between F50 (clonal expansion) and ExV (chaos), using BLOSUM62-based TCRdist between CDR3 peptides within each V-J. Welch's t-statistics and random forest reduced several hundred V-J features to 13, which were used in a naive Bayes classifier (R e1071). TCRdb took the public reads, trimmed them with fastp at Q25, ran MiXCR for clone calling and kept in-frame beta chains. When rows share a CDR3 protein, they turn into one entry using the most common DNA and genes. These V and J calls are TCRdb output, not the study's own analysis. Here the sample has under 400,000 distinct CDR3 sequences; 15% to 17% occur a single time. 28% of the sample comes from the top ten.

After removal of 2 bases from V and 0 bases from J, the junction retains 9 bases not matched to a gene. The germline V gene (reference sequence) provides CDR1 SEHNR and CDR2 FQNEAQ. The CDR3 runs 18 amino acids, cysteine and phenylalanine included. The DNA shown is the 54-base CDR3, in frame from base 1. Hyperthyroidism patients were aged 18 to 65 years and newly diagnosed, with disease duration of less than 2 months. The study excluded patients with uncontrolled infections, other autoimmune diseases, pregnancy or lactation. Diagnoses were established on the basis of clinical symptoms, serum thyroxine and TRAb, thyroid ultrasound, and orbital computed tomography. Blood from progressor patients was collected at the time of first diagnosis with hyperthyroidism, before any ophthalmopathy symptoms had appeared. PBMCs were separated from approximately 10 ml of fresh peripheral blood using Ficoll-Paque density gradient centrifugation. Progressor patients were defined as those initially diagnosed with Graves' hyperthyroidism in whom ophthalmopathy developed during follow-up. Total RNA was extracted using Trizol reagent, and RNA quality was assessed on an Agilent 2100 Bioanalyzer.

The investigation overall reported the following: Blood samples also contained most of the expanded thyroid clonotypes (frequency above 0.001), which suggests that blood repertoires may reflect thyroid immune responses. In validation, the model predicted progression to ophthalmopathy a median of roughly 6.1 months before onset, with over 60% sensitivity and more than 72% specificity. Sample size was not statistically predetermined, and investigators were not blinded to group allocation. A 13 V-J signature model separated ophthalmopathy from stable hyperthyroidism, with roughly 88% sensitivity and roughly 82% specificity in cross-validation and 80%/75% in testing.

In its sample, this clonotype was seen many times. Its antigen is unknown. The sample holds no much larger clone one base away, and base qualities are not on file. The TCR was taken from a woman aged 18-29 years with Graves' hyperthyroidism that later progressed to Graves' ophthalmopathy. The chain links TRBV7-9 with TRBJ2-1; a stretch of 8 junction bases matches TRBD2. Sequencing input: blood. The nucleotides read TGTGCCAGCAGCTTACGGAGGACGGGAGGGAGCTCCTACAATGAGCAGTTCTTC. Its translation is CASSLRRTGGSSYNEQFF.